This T cell receptor beta chain was observed in a study of PD-1 blockade in mismatch repair-deficient tumors. Across the study: All were previously treated, progressing patients with around 12 mismatch repair-deficient cancer types.

Whole-study findings and limits: Rapid post-treatment expansion, then contraction, generally preceding radiologic response, marked tumor-resident clones.

Mismatch repair deficiency was confirmed in all patients, by PCR or immunohistochemistry. The TCR-sequenced patients were a few responders to pembrolizumab. TCRdb's table, derived via immunoSEQ multiplex PCR, lists solely in-frame clones and lacks some. Found here are 100,000 to 150,000 clones, roughly nine tenths of them singletons; the top ten hold 13%. CDR3 size: 14 residues. Germline assignment: CDR1 MNHNS and CDR2 SASEGT. Trimming shortened V by 0 bases and J by 5 bases, and 7 bases separated the two germline ends. This clone was counted between two and nine times. Its antigen remains unidentified.

The chain recombines TRBV6-1 with TRBJ1-4; maybe TRBD1 (5 bases). The sequencing here drew on peripheral blood, taken 44 weeks after starting pembrolizumab. This clonotype was sampled from an adult with mismatch repair-deficient cancer. Here the CDR3 DNA reads TGTGCCAGCAGTGAAGCGTGGGGGAATGAAAAACTGTTTTTT. This codes for CASSEAWGNEKLFF.